This TCR beta chain was sequenced in a study of CD8+CD57+ T cells in acquired aplastic anemia. In the study overall: The sorted CD4+ and CD8+ cells yielded an average around 3.2 ug of DNA. CD4+ reads averaged around 9.9 million in healthy donors.

CDR1 and CDR2 from the germline V gene are SQVTM and ANQGSEA. The CDR3 consists of 12 residues. Findings and caveats of the study: The same twenty-nine CD8+ CDR3 sequences occurred in patients and in controls. Patient and control CD8+ Simpson's diversity was not significantly different.

Using genomic DNA as the template, TCR beta VDJ and CDR3 profiling was carried out. TCRdb itself ran the reads through MiXCR, one entry per CDR3 protein. Of about 190,000 distinct CDR3 sequences listed, about 53% were seen once; the top ten hold roughly 15%. As for this clonotype: Its target is not known.

J is TRBJ1-2 and V is TRBV29-1; perhaps TRBD1 as D (6 bases). The sample was sorted CD4+, CD8+, or CD8+CD57+ T cells (not recorded which) from PBMCs. This clonotype was sampled from a human donor in good health, serving as a control. Here the CDR3 reads CSDRTALYGYTF. The DNA for the CDR3 is TGCAGTGACCGGACAGCCCTCTATGGCTACACCTTC.